A single sample is the source of the 25 T cell receptor beta chains below, sequenced in a study of blood T cell repertoires in COVID-19. Some clones are missing from TCRdb's copy, which holds only in-frame ones; the method was immunoSEQ multiplex PCR. The sample has about 120,000 clones; about 83% are singletons. The sample was peripheral blood. Receptors were obtained from a man aged 60-69 years with acute or convalescent COVID-19.

The V and J genes are TRBV2 and TRBJ1-2; D is undetermined. The CDR3 contains 13 residues. V shed 2 bases and J shed 0 bases, with 4 bases lying between them. Per the germline V gene, CDR1 is SNHLY and CDR2 is FYNNEI. CDR3 sequence reads: CASSETSNYGYTF. DNA for the CDR3: TGTGCCAGCAGTGAAACTTCTAACTATGGCTACACCTTC.

CDR3 DNA: TGTGCCAGCAGCTCAGGGGGACAGGGGGCCCTCGAGCAGTACTTC. Translation gives CASSSGGQGALEQYF. The chain couples TRBV5-4 to TRBJ2-7; 12 nucleotides match TRBD1. CDR3 size: 15 residues. J gave up 6 bases and V 3 bases, and 7 bases lay outside the gene matches. Germline assignment: CDR1 SGHNT and CDR2 YYREEE (reference sequence).

V gene TRBV7-6 combines with J gene TRBJ1-2, with D possibly TRBD1 on 6 matching bases. Between the trimmed V and J ends, which lost 5 bases and 5 bases, there was a span of 12 bases. CDR1 and CDR2 (germline): SGHVS, FNYEAQ. There are 13 residues in the CDR3. The CDR3 DNA reads as TGTGCCAGCAGCGAGGAACAGGGATATGGCTACACCTTC. This codes for CASSEEQGYGYTF.

The chain carries TRBV7-9 and TRBJ2-7; TRBD1 agrees at 8 bases. The trim removed 6 bases at V and 7 bases at J, leaving 11 bases unmatched. The CDR3 is 14 residues long. Germline V gene data show CDR1 as SEHNR and CDR2 as FQNEAQ (reference sequence). CDR3 residues: CASRKVGQAGEQYF. Written as DNA, the CDR3 is TGTGCCAGCAGAAAAGTGGGACAGGCCGGGGAGCAGTACTTC.

The chain couples TRBV5-4 to TRBJ1-2; 9 bases line up with TRBD1. The CDR3 loop spans 16 amino acids. J lost 3 bases, V lost 0 bases, and 6 bases had no gene match. Germline loops: CDR1 SGHNT, CDR2 YYREEE (reference sequence). The CDR3 DNA reads TGTGCCAGCAGCTTGGGTCCGACAGGGGGTGACTATGGCTACACCTTC. The encoded protein is CASSLGPTGGDYGYTF.

V usage is TRBV28 and J usage is TRBJ1-6; D call uncertain. The V end lost 5 bases, the J end lost 8 bases, and 4 bases lay between the germline ends. The CDR3 is 11 amino acids. Germline CDR1 reads MDHEN; CDR2 reads SYDVKM. The CDR3 DNA sequence: TGTGCCAGCAGTCGGGATTCACCCCTCCACTTT. Its protein is CASSRDSPLHF.

This clone was found a few times. This rearrangement joins TRBV5-1 to TRBJ2-1; possibly TRBD1 for D (5 bases). V was clipped by 3 bases and J by 6 bases, with 13 bases between them. Germline V lookup: CDR1 SGHRS, CDR2 YFSETQ. The CDR3 has 14 residues. The CDR3 loop reads CASSSQGWGNEQFF. CDR3 sequence (DNA): TGCGCCAGCAGCTCTCAGGGTTGGGGCAATGAGCAGTTCTTC.

The rearrangement uses TRBV7-2 and TRBJ2-3; D may be TRBD2 (6 bases). CDR1 is SGHTA and CDR2 is FQGNSA in the germline V gene. The CDR3 contains 15 residues. V lost 2 bases, J lost 6 bases, and 15 bases lay in between. CDR3 nucleotides: TGTGCCAGCAGCTTACTAGGGAGGAATACGGATACGCAGTATTTT. Amino acid sequence: CASSLLGRNTDTQYF.

This clone was counted once. This rearrangement joins TRBV2 to TRBJ2-1, with D perhaps TRBD1 (6 bases). Germline lookup yields CDR1 SNHLY and CDR2 FYNNEI. V was shortened by 8 bases and J by 0 bases, with 17 bases between the two germline ends. The CDR3 spans 16 residues. The CDR3 region has the DNA TGTGCCAGCCGTGCCTTAAGGGGGAGCTCCTACAATGAGCAGTTCTTC. This codes for CASRALRGSSYNEQFF.

J is TRBJ1-1 and V is TRBV12-3 or TRBV12-4; D may be TRBD1 (6 bases). V lost 4 bases and J 3 bases, leaving 9 bases between the germline ends. The CDR3 totals 13 residues. The CDR3 spells CASSWTADTEAFF. The CDR3 bases are TGTGCCAGCAGTTGGACAGCCGACACTGAAGCTTTCTTT.

The chain joins TRBV3-1 (or the pseudogene TRBV3-2) to TRBJ1-5; D is unclear. This CDR3 has 13 residues. V lost 0 bases and J 7 bases, leaving 7 bases between the germline ends. Germline V gene sequence: CDR1 LGHDT, CDR2 YNNKEL (reference sequence). CDR3 in DNA: TGTGCCAGCAGCCAAGACCGGGTCCAGCCCCAGCATTTT. Translation: CASSQDRVQPQHF.

This chain uses TRBV28 with TRBJ2-5; 10 bases are shared with TRBD2. The V gene end was trimmed by 6 bases and the J gene end by 4 bases; junction bases not matched to a gene: 8. The CDR3 runs to 15 residues. CDR1 MDHEN and CDR2 SYDVKM come from the germline V gene. The CDR3 DNA is TGTGCCAGCAGCGAAGCGGGAGGGCTTACAGAGACCCAGTACTTC. Its protein product is CASSEAGGLTETQYF.

The chain combines TRBV5-4 with TRBJ1-6; D gene unclear. V lost 2 bases to trimming and J lost 4 bases, with 10 bases between them. The CDR3 has 15 amino acids. Germline-derived CDR1 and CDR2 are SGHNT and YYREEE (reference sequence). CDR3 nucleotide sequence: TGTGCCAGCAGCTTAGGAGCAACTTATAATTCACCCCTCCACTTT. Translation: CASSLGATYNSPLHF.

In this sample, this clone turned up once. J is TRBJ1-2 and V is TRBV18; D not resolved. Per germline, CDR1 KGHSH and CDR2 LQKENI. The CDR3 is 11 residues long. V lost 3 bases to trimming and J lost 7 bases, with 6 bases between them. CDR3: CASSPTSGYTF. DNA for the CDR3: TGTGCCAGCTCACCGACAAGTGGCTACACCTTC.

The chain combines TRBV5-1 with TRBJ2-5; 11 bases line up with TRBD2. This CDR3 is built from 18 residues. The germline V gene encodes CDR1 SGHRS and CDR2 YFSETQ. V lost 4 bases, J lost 5 bases, and 16 bases stayed unmatched. DNA for the CDR3: TGCGCCAGCAGCGCGGGACTAGCGGCGTTACTTCTAGGGGAGACCCAGTACTTC. Its protein is CASSAGLAALLLGETQYF.

This clone has only a few counts. J is TRBJ1-1 and V is TRBV5-8; D is ambiguous. Germline V lookup: CDR1 SGHTS, CDR2 YDEGEE. Trimming took off 1 base at V and 8 bases at J, with 12 bases between the two ends. This CDR3 is built from 13 residues. CDR3 in DNA: TGTGCCAGCAGCTTGTCGAGGGCATCCGAAGCTTTCTTT. This codes for CASSLSRASEAFF.

The CDR3 nucleotides read TGTGCCAGCAGTCCAGGAATGATGAACACTGAAGCTTTCTTT. As protein: CASSPGMMNTEAFF. The chain joins TRBV28 to TRBJ1-1; D is undetermined. The CDR3 is 14 amino acids. V was shortened by 5 bases and J by 0 bases, with 10 bases between the two germline ends. Germline V gene data show CDR1 as MDHEN and CDR2 as SYDVKM.

There are a few counts of this clone. The chain employs TRBV10-3 and TRBJ2-3, with TRBD2 matching 7 bases. V shed 8 bases and J 5 bases; nucleotides not matched to a gene: 7. The CDR3 sequence is 13 residues long. Germline CDR1 reads ENHRY; CDR2 reads SYGVKD. CDR3 residues: CAIQAGVQDTQYF. The CDR3 region has the DNA TGTGCCATCCAGGCGGGAGTTCAAGATACGCAGTATTTT.

This clone has only a few counts. This sequence joins TRBV6-2 or TRBV6-3 and TRBJ2-2, with D tentatively TRBD2 (7 bases). This CDR3 comprises 15 residues. V lost 2 bases and J lost 3, with 10 bases in between. Per the germline V gene, CDR1 is MNHEY and CDR2 is SVGEGT. The CDR3 DNA follows: TGTGCCAGCAGTTACGGGGGGGCATACACCGGGGAGCTGTTTTTT. Encoded protein: CASSYGGAYTGELFF.

This clone was recorded once. The chain employs TRBV2 and TRBJ2-5, with 8 bases identical to TRBD2. This CDR3 is built from 13 residues. V lost 4 bases and J lost 5; bases outside the gene matches: 3. Germline lookup yields CDR1 SNHLY and CDR2 FYNNEI. The CDR3 DNA reads TGTGCCAGCAGTGGGTCGGGGGGGGAGACCCAGTACTTC. Its protein product is CASSGSGGETQYF.

The rearrangement joins TRBV6-6 to TRBJ2-1; D not certain. Deletions cut 2 bases from V and 0 bases from J, with 11 bases between. The CDR3 length is 16 residues. The germline V gene encodes CDR1 MNHNY and CDR2 SVGAGI (reference sequence). The CDR3 reads CASSYRASNSYNEQFF. CDR3 bases: TGTGCCAGCAGTTACCGTGCCTCTAACTCCTACAATGAGCAGTTCTTC.

V and J are TRBV7-2 and TRBJ2-4, with TRBD2 identical over 7 bases. J gave up 8 bases and V 3 bases, and 7 bases lay outside the gene matches. This CDR3 has 14 amino acids. CDR1 and CDR2 (germline): SGHTA, FQGNSA. As DNA, the CDR3 is TGTGCCAGCAGCTTCGACCCGGGAGGAGACATTCAGTACTTC. Translated: CASSFDPGGDIQYF.

The sample holds one count of this clone. J is TRBJ1-2 and V is TRBV7-9; 8 bases are shared with TRBD1. From germline, CDR1 is SEHNR and CDR2 FQNEAQ (reference sequence). CDR3 length equals 11 residues. The V and J ends lost 5 bases and 8 bases, in that order; junction bases with no gene match: 1. The CDR3 nucleotides are TGTGCCAGCAGCGACAGGGGAGGCTACACCTTC. Its protein product is CASSDRGGYTF.

The rearrangement joins TRBV5-4 to TRBJ2-6; 10 bases line up with TRBD1. V was pared by 5 bases and J by 2 bases, with 7 bases of the junction left unmatched. The germline V gene encodes CDR1 SGHNT and CDR2 YYREEE (reference sequence). This CDR3 region has 17 residues. The CDR3: CASRSGTGVAGANVLTF. The CDR3 DNA sequence: TGTGCCAGCAGGTCCGGGACAGGGGTTGCTGGGGCCAACGTCCTGACTTTC.

The chain recombines TRBV7-2 with TRBJ2-7; D unclear. Deletions cut 0 bases from V and 3 bases from J, with 12 bases between. CDR3 length equals 15 residues. The germline gives CDR1 SGHTA, CDR2 FQGNSA. The CDR3 DNA reads TGTGCCAGCAGCTTAGCGCTGGGCAGAGACTACGAGCAGTACTTC. This codes for CASSLALGRDYEQYF.